This T cell receptor beta chain originates from a study of T-cell memory formation after mild COVID-19. Overall study context: The TCR clusters were mostly specific to one donor.

This clonotype has more than one count but fewer than ten. Its antigen remains unidentified. CDR3 length: 15 amino acids. V lost 9 bases and J lost 5, with 21 bases in between. Germline values: CDR1 KGHDR, CDR2 SFDVKD. Study-wide findings and caveats: Later expanders leaned toward CD4+, whereas clones contracting from day 15 to 85 were balanced CD4/CD8. Second-wave clones with a day 37 peak had unconfirmed SARS-CoV-2 specificity.

Constant-segment primers and 5'RACE yielded cDNA libraries for TCR alpha and TCR beta, each carrying sample barcodes and UMIs. Each CDR3 protein gets one entry after TCRdb re-called the 5' RACE reads with MiXCR. The sample contains a few hundred thousand distinct CDR3 sequences, 13% to 15% of which appear only once. The TCR comes from a man between 18 and 35 years old who had mild COVID-19 (a few samples of this study predate the infection). Cell type and time point are not known. V and J are TRBV24-1 and TRBJ2-5, with D hard to call. The specimen sequenced was PBMCs or a T cell subset sorted from them (not recorded which). CDR3 sequence reads: CATSSTSDRSETQYF. The CDR3 bases are TGTGCCACCTCTTCCACGAGCGACCGGTCGGAGACCCAGTACTTC.